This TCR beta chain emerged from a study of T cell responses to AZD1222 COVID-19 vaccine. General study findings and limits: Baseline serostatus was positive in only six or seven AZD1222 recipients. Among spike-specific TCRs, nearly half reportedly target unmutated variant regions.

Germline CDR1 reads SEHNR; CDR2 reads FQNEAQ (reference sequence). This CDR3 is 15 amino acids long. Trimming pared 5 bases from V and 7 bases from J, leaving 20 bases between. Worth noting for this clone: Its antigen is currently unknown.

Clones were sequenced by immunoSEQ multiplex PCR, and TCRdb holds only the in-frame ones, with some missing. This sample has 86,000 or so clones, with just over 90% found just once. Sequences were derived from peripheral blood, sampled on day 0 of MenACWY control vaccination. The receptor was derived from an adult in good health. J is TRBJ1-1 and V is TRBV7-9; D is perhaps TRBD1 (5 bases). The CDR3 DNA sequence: TGTGCCAGCAGCCCCCAGCCCGGACAACACCTTGAAGCTTTCTTT. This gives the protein CASSPQPGQHLEAFF.